The entry below gives a single T cell receptor (beta chain) sequence along with its context. Germline-derived CDR1 and CDR2 are KGHDR and SFDVKD. Trimming took 1 base from V and 0 from J, leaving 19 bases between them. CDR3 size: 19 residues. Clones were sequenced by immunoSEQ multiplex PCR, and TCRdb holds only the in-frame ones, with some missing. The sample holds around 300,000 clones, 75% to 95% seen once. While infection was still active, Seattle patients were enrolled and then followed longitudinally. These data originate in a study of blood T cell repertoires in COVID-19. At the level of the study: PBMCs, B-cell-depleted T cells, or T cells provided the cDNA or gDNA that made up the material.

The sample taken for sequencing was peripheral blood. V usage is TRBV24-1 and J usage is TRBJ2-3; possible D gene TRBD2, 7 bases. The clonotype originates from a woman in her thirties with COVID-19, enrolled during active disease. The CDR3 reads CATSDFPPQGGRSTDTQYF. CDR3 nucleotides: TGTGCCACCAGTGATTTTCCACCACAGGGAGGGCGTAGCACAGATACGCAGTATTTT.